Listed below are T cell receptor beta chains from one sample, sequenced in a study of response to subunit inactivated influenza vaccine. TCRdb re-called the RT-PCR reads through MiXCR, storing one row per CDR3 protein. The sample holds 300,000 to 350,000 distinct CDR3 sequences; 22% are singletons and the top ten take 10%. This specimen was PBMCs from blood, taken about 20 months after vaccination. All receptors come from a man aged 50-75 years who received an inactivated influenza vaccine. The CDR3 runs from the conserved cysteine through the conserved F or W. Fields, in order: V gene, clone size, D gene, J gene, CDR3 DNA, CDR3 protein. The D gene is left open where the match is weak. Rows give clone size only sometimes, using once, few, many, or a class for an expanded clone.

TRBV3-1	few	NA	TRBJ1-5	TGTGCCAGCAGCCAAGACGCGTGGGCAGAGAATCAGCCCCAGCATTTT	CASSQDAWAENQPQHF
TRBV28	NA	NA	TRBJ1-1	TGTGCCAGCAGATTGGCCCGTTCCGACACTGAAGCTTTCTTT	CASRLARSDTEAFF
TRBV11-2	NA	TRBD1	TRBJ2-7	TGTGCCAGCAGCTTAGTGTACAGGGGCGGCTACGAGCAGTACTTC	CASSLVYRGGYEQYF
TRBV9	NA	TRBD2	TRBJ2-1	TGTGCCAGCAGCCCCACTAGCGGGATCACGCATGAGCAGTTCTTC	CASSPTSGITHEQFF
TRBV6-1	NA	NA	TRBJ1-5	TGTGCCAGCAGTGACAGGGGCCTTTATAGCAATCAGCCCCAGCATTTT	CASSDRGLYSNQPQHF
TRBV15	few	NA	TRBJ1-6	TGTGCCACCAGCAATATCCGGGGTTCACCCCTCCACTTT	CATSNIRGSPLHF
TRBV5-1	NA	TRBD1	TRBJ1-4	TGCGCCAGCAGTATGGGGTGGGACAGGATAAATGAAAAACTGTTTTTT	CASSMGWDRINEKLFF
TRBV5-6	few	NA	TRBJ1-2	TGTGCCAGCAGCTTTGCGGGGGCCTCCTATGGCTACACCTTC	CASSFAGASYGYTF
TRBV20-1	many	NA	TRBJ2-5	TGCAGTGCCGAGGGCGCGGGACTGTTTGACCAAGAGACCCAGTACTTC	CSAEGAGLFDQETQYF
TRBV4-3	few	NA	TRBJ2-7	TGCGCCAGCAGCCAAGAGTCTGCCAGAAACTACGAGCAGTACTTC	CASSQESARNYEQYF
TRBV7-9	NA	TRBD1	TRBJ2-7	TGTGCCAGCAGCTCCTTCGACAGGGACCTATCCTACGAGCAGTACTTC	CASSSFDRDLSYEQYF
TRBV5-1	NA	TRBD1	TRBJ2-1	TGCGCCAGCAGCCCAGGGACAGGCAACTATGAGCAGTTCTTC	CASSPGTGNYEQFF
TRBV2	NA	NA	TRBJ1-5	TGTGCCAGCAGAGTATCAGGGGCGGTCAGACAGGCCCAGCATTTT	CASRVSGAVRQAQHF
TRBV11-3	many	TRBD1	TRBJ1-2	TGTGCCAGCAGCCCGAGGGGTATGCGGGGACAGAAGAGTGACTATGGCTACACCTTC	CASSPRGMRGQKSDYGYTF
TRBV3-1	few	NA	TRBJ1-1	TGTGCCAGCAGCCAAGGGCGGACCCAGAACACTGAAGCTTTCTTT	CASSQGRTQNTEAFF
TRBV18	many	NA	TRBJ1-2	TGTGCCAGCTCACCACCCAGTTACTATGGCTACACCTTC	CASSPPSYYGYTF
TRBV11-2	NA	TRBD1	TRBJ2-4	TGTGCCAGCAGCCCAGGGGGCTGGGCCAAAAACATTCAGTACTTC	CASSPGGWAKNIQYF
TRBV20-1	NA	TRBD2	TRBJ2-3	TGCAGTGCTACAGGGACTATACAGTATTTT	CSATGTIQYF
TRBV11-2	few	NA	TRBJ1-6	TGTGCCAGCAGCTTAACGGGTTTAAGAGGGGATTCACCCCTCCACTTT	CASSLTGLRGDSPLHF
TRBV2	NA	TRBD1	TRBJ2-7	TGTGCCAGCAGAGACAGGGCGATGTCCTACGAGCAGTACTTC	CASRDRAMSYEQYF
TRBV12-3/TRBV12-4	NA	NA	TRBJ2-7	TGTGCCAGCAGTTTAGGGCAGTCCTCATCCTACGAGCAGTACTTC	CASSLGQSSSYEQYF
TRBV4-2	NA	NA	TRBJ1-4	TGTGCCAGCAGCCAAGCCAATCGAAGGGATGAAAAACTGTTTTTT	CASSQANRRDEKLFF
TRBV6-2/TRBV6-3	many	NA	TRBJ1-6	TGTGCCAGCAGTTACGGGAAGCAAGGGCCCCTCCACTTT	CASSYGKQGPLHF
TRBV28	few	TRBD2	TRBJ2-7	TGTGCCAGCAGTCAAGTTACAACGGGACTAGCGGGAGGACGTGCCTACGAGCAGTACTTC	CASSQVTTGLAGGRAYEQYF
TRBV3-1	few	NA	TRBJ2-3	TGTGCCAGCAGCCAAGATGGTACCTTAGGCCATACGCAGTATTTT	CASSQDGTLGHTQYF
TRBV30	NA	NA	TRBJ2-6	TGTGCCTGGACGGTAGGAGGGGCCAACGTCCTGACTTTC	CAWTVGGANVLTF
TRBV5-1	NA	NA	TRBJ2-7	TGCGCCAGCAGCTTGGACAGGACAACCTACGAGCAGTACTTC	CASSLDRTTYEQYF
TRBV7-7	many	NA	TRBJ1-4	TGTGCCAGCAGCCTCTCGGATGCAACTAATGAAAAACTGTTTTTT	CASSLSDATNEKLFF
TRBV12-3/TRBV12-4	NA	NA	TRBJ1-1	TGTGCCAGCAGTGGGACGCCAGGGGAAGATAGAACTGAAGCTTTCTTT	CASSGTPGEDRTEAFF
TRBV3-1	NA	NA	TRBJ2-3	TGTGCCAGCAGCCAAGATCTGGGGGCGACGACAGATACGCAGTATTTT	CASSQDLGATTDTQYF
TRBV12-3/TRBV12-4	few	NA	TRBJ2-5	TGTGCCAGCAGTTTTAAACCTGGGACCCAGTACTTC	CASSFKPGTQYF
TRBV10-3	NA	TRBD1	TRBJ2-7	TGTGCCATCAGTGACCCGGGACAGGGTTTCTACGAGCAGTACTTC	CAISDPGQGFYEQYF
TRBV12-3/TRBV12-4	NA	NA	TRBJ1-3	NA	CASSTSDRGVLSGNTIYF
TRBV25-1	few	NA	TRBJ1-5	TGTGCCAGCAGTGAATTCGACAGACCGAATCAGCCCCAGCATTTT	CASSEFDRPNQPQHF
TRBV20-1	NA	TRBD1	TRBJ1-5	TGCAGTGCTAAGCAGGGGGGTTATAATCAGCCCCAGCATTTT	CSAKQGGYNQPQHF
TRBV4-1	few	NA	TRBJ1-4	TGCGCCAGCAGCCAAGATCAGACGTCCATCCCCCTCCCCACAACTAATGAAAAACTGTTTTTT	CASSQDQTSIPLPTTNEKLFF
TRBV5-6	few	NA	TRBJ1-2	TGTGCCAGCAGCTTGGGTCGGACTGGCTACACCTTC	CASSLGRTGYTF
TRBV10-3	NA	NA	TRBJ2-2	TGTGCCATCAGTGAGTCCATTTCACCAGAATCTGGGGAGCTGTTTTTT	CAISESISPESGELFF
TRBV12-3/TRBV12-4	few	NA	TRBJ1-1	TGTGCCAGCAGTTTAAAGGGTAGGAACACTGAAGCTTTCTTT	CASSLKGRNTEAFF
TRBV10-3	few	NA	TRBJ1-4	TGTGCCATCAAGGGGGAGGCAACTAATGAAAAACTGTTTTTT	CAIKGEATNEKLFF
TRBV5-1	few	NA	TRBJ1-4	TGCGCCAGCAGCACCCGAAACACGGACGTGCTTGCAACTAATGAAAAACTGTTTTTT	CASSTRNTDVLATNEKLFF